This T cell receptor delta chain was found in a study of human gamma delta and Vdelta1 T cells. This CDR3 has 19 amino acids. V dropped 0 bases and J dropped 8 bases, with 28 bases sitting between them. CDR1 TSWWSYY and CDR2 QGS come from the germline V gene. TCRdb reanalyzed the PCR reads using CATT. This sample has 5,500 to 7,500 delta-chain clones, with 41% found just once. Remarks on this clone: Its antigen is still unknown.

Study-level findings and limits: Polyclonal Delta One T cells reportedly showed broad cytotoxic targeting of acute myeloid leukemia.

The receptor comes from a human donor in good health. Sequencing input: Vdelta1 gamma-delta T cells from blood grown in culture (DOT cells). J is TRDJ1 and V is TRDV1; D unresolved. The CDR3 nucleotides are TGTGCTCTTGGGGAACTGGACGCACCTATGTCCCGAGGCAGGGTGAAACTCATCTTT. Its protein is CALGELDAPMSRGRVKLIF.